This paragraph covers one TCR beta chain sequence. As yet, its antigen is unknown. This CDR3 contains 15 residues. CDR1 is MDHEN and CDR2 is SYDVKM in the germline V gene. Between the trimmed V and J ends, which lost 5 bases and 2 bases, there was a span of 15 bases. One entry per CDR3 protein, called by TCRdb with MiXCR from the reads. Of approximately 160,000 distinct CDR3 sequences listed, 17% are singletons. The data belong to a study of T cell repertoires in cytomegalovirus infection. Study summary: TCR beta signatures that were public indicated CMV infection and matching HLA type. The study, taken as a whole, reports: Public TCR beta family frequency separated CMV-and-HLA carriers, including in an independent cohort.

Input material: CD8+ T cells from PBMCs. This clonotype was sampled from a human donor in good health (CMV status not recorded). Some clones in this sample may be carry-over from other donors' samples. The V gene is TRBV28, the J gene TRBJ2-5, with a tentative D call TRBD2 (5 bases). As DNA, the CDR3 is TGTGCCAGCAGTCCTCTCCGGGGTAATCAAGAGACCCAGTACTTC. Its translation: CASSPLRGNQETQYF.